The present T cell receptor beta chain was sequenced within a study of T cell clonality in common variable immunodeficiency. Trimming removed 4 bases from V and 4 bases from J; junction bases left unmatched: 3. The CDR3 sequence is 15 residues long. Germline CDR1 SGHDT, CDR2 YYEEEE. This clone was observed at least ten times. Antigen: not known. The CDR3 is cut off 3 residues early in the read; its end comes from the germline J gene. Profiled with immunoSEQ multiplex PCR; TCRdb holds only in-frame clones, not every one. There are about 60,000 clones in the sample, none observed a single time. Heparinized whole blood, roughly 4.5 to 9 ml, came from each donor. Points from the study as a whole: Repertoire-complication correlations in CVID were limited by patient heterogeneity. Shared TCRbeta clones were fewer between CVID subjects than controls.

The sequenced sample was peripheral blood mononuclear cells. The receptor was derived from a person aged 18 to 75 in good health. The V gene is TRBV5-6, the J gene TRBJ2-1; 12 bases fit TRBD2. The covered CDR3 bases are TGTGCCAGCAGCCCTAGCGGGAGGGCATACAATGAG. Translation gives CASSPSGRAYNE. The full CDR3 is CASSPSGRAYNEQFF. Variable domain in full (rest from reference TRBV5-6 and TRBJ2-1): DAGVTQSPTHLIKTRGQQVTLRCSPKSGHDTVSWYQQALGQGPQFIFQYYEEEERQRGNFPDRFSGHQFPNYSSELNVNALLLGDSALYLCASSPSGRAYNEQFFGPGTRLTVL.